The 10 T cell receptor beta chains listed next were all sequenced from one sample in a study of regulatory T cells in long-lasting Graves disease. Described time point: persistent/refractory GD, antithyroid drugs over 5 years with positive TRAb. Preparation of the TCR library used RNA extracted from PBMCs. To make TCR beta libraries, researchers used iRepertoire HTBI primers and Arm-PCR of CDR3 regions. TCRdb re-analysed the multiplex PCR reads in MiXCR, keeping a single row per CDR3 protein. The sample includes about 660,000 distinct CDR3 sequences, around 32% of them seen just once. This specimen was peripheral blood mononuclear cells (PBMCs), taken when the disease was refractory, from a patient treated with antithyroid drugs. The receptors stem from a female donor with Graves disease.

This chain links TRBV6-9 with TRBJ2-5; TRBD1 agrees at 8 bases. CDR1 and CDR2 from the germline V gene are MNHGY and SVAAGI. This CDR3 has 15 residues. V lost 3 bases and J lost 4; bases outside the gene matches: 7. As DNA, the CDR3 is TGTGCCAGCAGTTACCTTTTCAGGGGGCGAGAGACCCAGTACTTC. Its translation is CASSYLFRGRETQYF.

V is TRBV7-8 and J is TRBJ1-5, with TRBD1 identical over 7 bases. V was pared by 4 bases and J by 4 bases, with 7 bases of the junction left unmatched. Germline V gene sequence: CDR1 SGHVS, CDR2 FQNEAQ. The CDR3 sequence is 15 residues long. The CDR3 DNA follows: TGTGCCAGCAGCTCCCGAGGGGGCAGAAATCAGCCCCAGCATTTT. Protein: CASSSRGGRNQPQHF.

The genes are TRBV30 and TRBJ1-3; perhaps TRBD1 as D (5 bases). Deletions cut 8 bases from V and 2 bases from J, with 13 bases between. The CDR3 totals 13 residues. CDR1 is GTSNPN, CDR2 SVGIG, per germline (reference sequence). The chain's CDR3 is CAGGYHPGNTIYF. CDR3 DNA: TGTGCCGGGGGGTACCACCCTGGAAACACCATATATTTT.

The chain has TRBV5-1 and TRBJ1-2; D gene unclear. V was cut by 0 bases and J by 7 bases, with 10 bases left in between. The CDR3 has 13 amino acids. CDR1 is SGHRS, CDR2 YFSETQ, per germline. The CDR3 region is CASSLGFGLGYTF. Here the CDR3 DNA reads TGCGCCAGCAGCTTGGGTTTTGGACTTGGCTACACCTTC.

This rearrangement joins TRBV28 to TRBJ2-5; TRBD1 aligns across 7 bases. V shed 5 bases, J shed 3 bases, and the junction held 3 bases outside the gene matches. The CDR3 is made up of 13 amino acids. Germline lookup yields CDR1 MDHEN and CDR2 SYDVKM. Here the CDR3 reads CASSEDREETQYF. The CDR3 bases are TGTGCCAGCAGTGAAGACAGGGAAGAGACCCAGTACTTC. The entire variable domain, with the rest obtained from reference TRBV28 and TRBJ2-5, is as follows: DVKVTQSSRYLVKRTGEKVFLECVQDMDHENMFWYRQDPGLGLRLIYFSYDVKMKEKGDIPEGYSVSREKKERFSLILESASTNQTSMYLCASSEDREETQYFGPGTRLLVL.

This clonotype was detected only a few times. The V and J genes are TRBV2 and TRBJ2-1; D is possibly TRBD2 (7 bases). The V end lost 6 bases, the J end lost 9 bases, and 15 bases lay between the germline ends. This CDR3 comprises 13 residues. The germline V gene has CDR1 SNHLY and CDR2 FYNNEI. In DNA, the CDR3 is TGTGCCAGCAGCAAGGGGGGGGCTGGTGAGCAGTTCTTC. Encoded protein: CASSKGGAGEQFF. Combining the CDR3 with reference TRBV2 and TRBJ2-1 gives the whole variable domain EPEVTQTPSHQVTQMGQEVILRCVPISNHLYFYWYRQILGQKVEFLVSFYNNEISEKSEIFDDQFSVERPDGSNFTLKIRSTKLEDSAMYFCASSKGGAGEQFFGPGTRLTVL.

This rearrangement joins TRBV6-1 to TRBJ1-1; D may be TRBD1 (6 bases). Germline loops: CDR1 MNHNS, CDR2 SASEGT. V was trimmed by 5 bases and J by 5 bases, leaving 15 bases between them. The CDR3 runs to 14 residues. CDR3 DNA sequence: TGTGCCAGCAGTCCAGGGACATCCCTAACTGAAGCTTTCTTT. Protein sequence: CASSPGTSLTEAFF.

V gene TRBV7-3 combines with J gene TRBJ2-2; D is unclear. Germline CDR1 reads SGHTA; CDR2 reads FQGTGA. Trimming cost V 5 bases and J 5 bases, with 12 bases left between them. The CDR3 length is 14 residues. The DNA for the CDR3 is TGTGCCAGCAGCCACCCAACCAGAACCGGGGAGCTGTTTTTT. Protein product: CASSHPTRTGELFF.

This chain uses TRBV20-1 with TRBJ1-6; 7 bases match TRBD1. The CDR3 runs to 13 residues. V trimming: 3 bases; J trimming: 5 bases; junction bases outside the gene matches: 1. Germline CDR1 DFQATT, CDR2 SNEGSKA (reference sequence). CDR3 sequence: CSASRGNNSPLHF. CDR3 in DNA: TGCAGTGCTAGCAGGGGGAATAATTCACCCCTCCACTTT.

The chain has TRBV4-2 and TRBJ2-1; 7 bases match TRBD2. CDR3 length equals 17 residues. The germline V gene has CDR1 LGHNA and CDR2 YNFKEQ. J was trimmed by 7 bases and V by 6 bases; bases with no gene match: 18. The CDR3 spells CASSPAPEGGLRNEQFF. CDR3 DNA sequence: TGTGCCAGCAGTCCGGCCCCTGAGGGAGGGTTACGAAATGAGCAGTTCTTC.